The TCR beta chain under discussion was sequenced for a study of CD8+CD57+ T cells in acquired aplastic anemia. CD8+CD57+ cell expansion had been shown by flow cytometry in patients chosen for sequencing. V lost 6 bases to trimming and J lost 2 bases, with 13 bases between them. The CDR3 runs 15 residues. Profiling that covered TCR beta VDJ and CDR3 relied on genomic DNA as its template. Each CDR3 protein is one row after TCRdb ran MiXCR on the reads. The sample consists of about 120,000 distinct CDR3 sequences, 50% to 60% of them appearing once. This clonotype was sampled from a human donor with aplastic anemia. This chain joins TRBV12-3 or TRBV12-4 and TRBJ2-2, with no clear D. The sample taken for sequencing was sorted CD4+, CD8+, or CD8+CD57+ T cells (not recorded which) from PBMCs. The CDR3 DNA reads TGTGCCAGCAGCCTCGCAAAGGGAAACACCGGGGAGCTGTTTTTT. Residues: CASSLAKGNTGELFF.